The rows below give T cell receptor beta chains drawn from one sample of a study of T cell repertoires in cytomegalovirus infection. TCRdb redid the calling of the reads with MiXCR, one entry per CDR3 protein. The repertoire holds about 830,000 distinct CDR3 sequences, with around a third as singletons. These receptors have no known antigen. This material consisted of cultured CD8+ T cells from PBMCs, taken from culture after CMV antigen stimulation. The receptors were sampled from a human donor in good health (CMV status not recorded). Some clones in this sample may be carry-over from other donors' samples. The CDR3 runs from the conserved cysteine through the conserved F or W. The D gene is left open where the match is weak. Some rows mark clone size as missing; the rest say once, few, many or name a class of expanded clone.

d_call: -; v_call: TRBV27; clone_size: few; j_call: TRBJ2-1; cdr3_aa: CASTVSLPNEQFF; cdr3_nt: TGTGCCAGCACGGTCAGTCTACCCAATGAGCAGTTCTTC
d_call: -; v_call: TRBV27; clone_size: -; j_call: TRBJ1-3; cdr3_aa: CASSLYPGNTIYF; cdr3_nt: TGTGCCAGCAGTTTATACCCTGGAAACACCATATATTTT
d_call: -; v_call: TRBV4-1; clone_size: few; j_call: TRBJ2-3; cdr3_aa: CASNEGEFRTDTQYF; cdr3_nt: TGCGCCAGCAACGAAGGGGAGTTCCGGACAGATACGCAGTATTTT
d_call: -; v_call: TRBV7-6; clone_size: few; j_call: TRBJ1-5; cdr3_aa: CASRGDLNQPQHF; cdr3_nt: TGTGCCAGCAGGGGGGATCTCAATCAGCCCCAGCATTTT
d_call: -; v_call: TRBV27; clone_size: -; j_call: TRBJ2-7; cdr3_aa: CASSFGGRGEQYF; cdr3_nt: TGTGCCAGCAGTTTCGGGGGGCGGGGCGAGCAGTACTTC
d_call: -; v_call: TRBV7-9; clone_size: -; j_call: TRBJ1-2; cdr3_aa: CASSFARNREDGYTF; cdr3_nt: TGTGCCAGCAGCTTCGCCCGGAACAGGGAGGATGGCTACACCTTC
d_call: -; v_call: TRBV6-1; clone_size: few; j_call: TRBJ2-1; cdr3_aa: CASSPWHGSSYNEQFF; cdr3_nt: TGTGCCAGCAGTCCCTGGCACGGTAGCTCCTACAATGAGCAGTTCTTC
d_call: -; v_call: TRBV7-9; clone_size: -; j_call: TRBJ1-1; cdr3_aa: CASRQRDQSSNTEAFF; cdr3_nt: TGTGCCAGCAGGCAAAGGGACCAATCCTCAAACACTGAAGCTTTCTTT
d_call: TRBD2; v_call: TRBV2; clone_size: -; j_call: TRBJ2-5; cdr3_aa: CASSSGSRGGETQYF; cdr3_nt: TGTGCCAGCAGTTCAGGGTCCCGGGGAGGGGAGACCCAGTACTTC
d_call: TRBD1; v_call: TRBV6-2/TRBV6-3; clone_size: few; j_call: TRBJ2-1; cdr3_aa: CASSYGVAGGEQFF; cdr3_nt: TGTGCCAGCAGTTACGGGGTGGCAGGGGGCGAGCAGTTCTTC
d_call: -; v_call: TRBV7-2; clone_size: -; j_call: TRBJ2-2; cdr3_aa: CASSFGRKNTGELFF; cdr3_nt: TGTGCCAGCAGCTTTGGACGCAAGAACACCGGGGAGCTGTTTTTT
d_call: -; v_call: TRBV11-3; clone_size: -; j_call: TRBJ2-2; cdr3_aa: CASSLTTLGDTGELFF; cdr3_nt: TGTGCCAGCAGCTTAACCACTCTGGGGGACACCGGGGAGCTGTTTTTT
d_call: -; v_call: TRBV14; clone_size: -; j_call: TRBJ1-2; cdr3_aa: CASSQASVPNYGYTF; cdr3_nt: TGTGCCAGCAGCCAAGCGAGCGTACCTAACTATGGCTACACCTTC
d_call: -; v_call: TRBV6-6; clone_size: -; j_call: TRBJ2-1; cdr3_aa: CASSYSMEGVGEQFF; cdr3_nt: TGTGCCAGCAGTTACTCGATGGAGGGGGTTGGAGAACAGTTCTTC
d_call: -; v_call: TRBV5-6; clone_size: few; j_call: TRBJ1-2; cdr3_aa: CASSLGYTGHHIPF; cdr3_nt: TGTGCCAGCAGCTTGGGCTATACGGGACACCATATCCCCTTC
d_call: -; v_call: TRBV2; clone_size: few; j_call: TRBJ2-6; cdr3_aa: CATFSGKFSGANVLTF; cdr3_nt: TGTGCCACCTTTTCGGGGAAATTCTCTGGGGCCAACGTCCTGACTTTC
d_call: -; v_call: TRBV7-9; clone_size: few; j_call: TRBJ1-1; cdr3_aa: CASSLADGAFF; cdr3_nt: TGTGCCAGCAGCTTAGCCGATGGAGCTTTCTTT
d_call: TRBD2; v_call: TRBV7-3; clone_size: -; j_call: TRBJ2-1; cdr3_aa: CASSSALLASGGALQFF; cdr3_nt: TGTGCCAGCAGCTCAGCCCTGTTAGCTAGCGGGGGGGCTTTGCAGTTCTTC